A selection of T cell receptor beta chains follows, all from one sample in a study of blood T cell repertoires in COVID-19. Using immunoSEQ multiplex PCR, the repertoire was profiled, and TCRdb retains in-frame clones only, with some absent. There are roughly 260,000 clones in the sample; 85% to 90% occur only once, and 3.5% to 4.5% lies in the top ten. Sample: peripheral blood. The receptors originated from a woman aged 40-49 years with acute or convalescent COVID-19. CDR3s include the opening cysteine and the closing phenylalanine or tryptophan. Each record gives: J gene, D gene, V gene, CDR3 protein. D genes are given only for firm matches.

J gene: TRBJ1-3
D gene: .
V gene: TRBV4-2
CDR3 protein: CASSQEPGLGNTIYF

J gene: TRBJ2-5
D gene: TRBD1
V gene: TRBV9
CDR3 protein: CASSVFWTGGETQYF

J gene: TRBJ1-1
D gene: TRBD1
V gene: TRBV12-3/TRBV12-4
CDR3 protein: CASSQGGAEAFF

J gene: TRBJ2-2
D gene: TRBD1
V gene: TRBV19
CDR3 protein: CASGTGTGNTGELFF

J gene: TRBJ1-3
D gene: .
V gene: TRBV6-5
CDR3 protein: CASRMGSTSGNTIYF

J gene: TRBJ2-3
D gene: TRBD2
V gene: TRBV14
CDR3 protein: CASSQVPSGTDTQYF

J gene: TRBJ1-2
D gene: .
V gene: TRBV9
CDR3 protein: CASSVESHRVVYGYTF

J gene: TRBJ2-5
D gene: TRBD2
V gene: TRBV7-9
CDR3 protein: CASSLGASGTQETQYF

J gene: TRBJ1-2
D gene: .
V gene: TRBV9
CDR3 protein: CASSGVGAHYGYTF

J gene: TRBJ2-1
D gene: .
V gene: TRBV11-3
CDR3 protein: CASSDGSSRGEQFF

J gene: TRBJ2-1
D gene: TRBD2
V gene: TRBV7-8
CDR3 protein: CASSLVAGTYNEQFF

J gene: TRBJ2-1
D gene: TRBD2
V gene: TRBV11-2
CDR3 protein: CASSLGLAGGTYNEQFF

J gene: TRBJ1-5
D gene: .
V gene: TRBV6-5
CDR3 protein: CASLDTFNQPQHF

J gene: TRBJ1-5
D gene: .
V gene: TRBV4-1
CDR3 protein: CASSLQGMNNQPQHF

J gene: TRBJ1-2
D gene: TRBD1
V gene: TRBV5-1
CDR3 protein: CASSFLRQGAYGYTF

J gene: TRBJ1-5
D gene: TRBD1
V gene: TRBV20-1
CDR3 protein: CSASTGAGQPQHF

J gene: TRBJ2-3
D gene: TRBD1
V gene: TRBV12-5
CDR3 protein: CASTPGTGDTDTQYF

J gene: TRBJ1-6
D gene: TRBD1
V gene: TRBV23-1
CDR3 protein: CASSQSFRGSPCRSYNSPLHF

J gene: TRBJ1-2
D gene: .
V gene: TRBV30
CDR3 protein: CAWTPSGDYGYTF

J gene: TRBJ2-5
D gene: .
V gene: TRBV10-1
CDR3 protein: CASSEVSSGQETQYF

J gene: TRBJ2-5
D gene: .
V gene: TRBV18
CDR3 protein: CASSPPLGSQETQYF

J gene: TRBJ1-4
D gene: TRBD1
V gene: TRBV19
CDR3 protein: CASSDRGRTNEKLFF

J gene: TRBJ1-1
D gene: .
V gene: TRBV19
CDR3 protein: CASNLSGGRTEAFF

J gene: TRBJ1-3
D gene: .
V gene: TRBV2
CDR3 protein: CASSEQGGGNTIYF

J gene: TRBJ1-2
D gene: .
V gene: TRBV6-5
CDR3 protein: CASPNGVGGVYGYTF

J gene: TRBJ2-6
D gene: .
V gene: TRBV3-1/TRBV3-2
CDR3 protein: CASSQVWGDGANVLTF

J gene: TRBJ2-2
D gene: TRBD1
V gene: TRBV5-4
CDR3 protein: CASSFLGTGYTGELFF

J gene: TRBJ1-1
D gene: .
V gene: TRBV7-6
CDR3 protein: CASSWQEGTEAFF

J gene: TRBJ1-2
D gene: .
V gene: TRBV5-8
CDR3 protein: CASSLRQGMLRNYGYTF

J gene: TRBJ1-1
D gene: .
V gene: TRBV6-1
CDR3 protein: CASSDRGAFF

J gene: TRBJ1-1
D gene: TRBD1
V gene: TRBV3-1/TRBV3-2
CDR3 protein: CASSRQGATEAFF

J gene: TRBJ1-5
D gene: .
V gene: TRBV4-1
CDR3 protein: CASSQATSGNQPQHF

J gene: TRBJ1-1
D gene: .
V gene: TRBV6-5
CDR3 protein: CASRTSSGRVTEAFF

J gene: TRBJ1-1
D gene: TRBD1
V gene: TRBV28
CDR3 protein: CASSIPGQGNTEAFF

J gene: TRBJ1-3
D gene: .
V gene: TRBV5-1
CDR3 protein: CASSLVGTRSGNTIYF

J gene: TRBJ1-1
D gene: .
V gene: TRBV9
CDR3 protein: CASSVASRGTEAFF

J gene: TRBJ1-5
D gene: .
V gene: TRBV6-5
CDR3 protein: CASRSTSLSNQPQHF

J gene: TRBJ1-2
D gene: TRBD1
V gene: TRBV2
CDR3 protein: CASSDGQGFYGYTF

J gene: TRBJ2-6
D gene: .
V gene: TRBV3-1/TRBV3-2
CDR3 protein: CASSQEEAGRPSSGANVLTF

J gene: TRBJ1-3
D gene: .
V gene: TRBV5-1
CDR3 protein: CASSRGQGNTIYF

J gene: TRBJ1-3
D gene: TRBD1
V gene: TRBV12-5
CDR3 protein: CASDRTGSPRDSGNTIYF

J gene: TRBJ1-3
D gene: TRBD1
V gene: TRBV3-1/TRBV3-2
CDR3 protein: CASSQKQGVNTIYF

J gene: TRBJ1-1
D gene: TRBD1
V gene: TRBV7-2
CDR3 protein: CASSSWTGGTEAFF

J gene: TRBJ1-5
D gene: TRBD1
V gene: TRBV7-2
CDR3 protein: CASSSPRTGGKNQPQHF

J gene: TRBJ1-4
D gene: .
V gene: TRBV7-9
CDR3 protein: CASSPLTVHSEKLFF

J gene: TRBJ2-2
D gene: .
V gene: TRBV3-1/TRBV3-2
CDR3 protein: CASSHRGGTGELFF

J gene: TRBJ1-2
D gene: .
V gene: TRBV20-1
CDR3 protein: CSASMGGHRGMTNYGYTF

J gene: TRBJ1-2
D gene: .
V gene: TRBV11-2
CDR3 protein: CASSPGTHYGYTF

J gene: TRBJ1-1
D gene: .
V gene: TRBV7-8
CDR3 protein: CASSLVGGIGVNTEAFF

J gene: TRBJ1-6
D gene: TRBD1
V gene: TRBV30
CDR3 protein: CAWSGDSDYSGPLHF

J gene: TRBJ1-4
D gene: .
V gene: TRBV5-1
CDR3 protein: CASSAGPGVFEKLFF

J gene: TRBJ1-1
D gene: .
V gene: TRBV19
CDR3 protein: CASIEGGSTEAFF

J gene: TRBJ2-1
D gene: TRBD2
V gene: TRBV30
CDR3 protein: CAWGLAGGAEQFF

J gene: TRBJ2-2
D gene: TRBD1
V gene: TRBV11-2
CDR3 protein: CASSFDRGGGELFF

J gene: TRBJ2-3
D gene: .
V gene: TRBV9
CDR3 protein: CASSVGFPGQEGADTQYF